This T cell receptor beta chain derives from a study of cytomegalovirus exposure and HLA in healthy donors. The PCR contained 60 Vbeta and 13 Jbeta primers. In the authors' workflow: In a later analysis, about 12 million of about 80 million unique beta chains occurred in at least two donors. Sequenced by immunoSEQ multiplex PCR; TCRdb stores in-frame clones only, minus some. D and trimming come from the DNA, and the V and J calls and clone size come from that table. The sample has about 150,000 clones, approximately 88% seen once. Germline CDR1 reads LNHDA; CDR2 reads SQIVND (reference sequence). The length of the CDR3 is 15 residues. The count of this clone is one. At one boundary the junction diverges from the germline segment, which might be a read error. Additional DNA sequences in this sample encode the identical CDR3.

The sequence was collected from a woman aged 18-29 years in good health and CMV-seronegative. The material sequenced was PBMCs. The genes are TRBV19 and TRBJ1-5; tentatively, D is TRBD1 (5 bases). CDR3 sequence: CASSPQDISNQPQHF. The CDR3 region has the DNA TGTGCCAGTAGTCCCCAGGACATTAGCAATCAGCCTCAGCATTTT.